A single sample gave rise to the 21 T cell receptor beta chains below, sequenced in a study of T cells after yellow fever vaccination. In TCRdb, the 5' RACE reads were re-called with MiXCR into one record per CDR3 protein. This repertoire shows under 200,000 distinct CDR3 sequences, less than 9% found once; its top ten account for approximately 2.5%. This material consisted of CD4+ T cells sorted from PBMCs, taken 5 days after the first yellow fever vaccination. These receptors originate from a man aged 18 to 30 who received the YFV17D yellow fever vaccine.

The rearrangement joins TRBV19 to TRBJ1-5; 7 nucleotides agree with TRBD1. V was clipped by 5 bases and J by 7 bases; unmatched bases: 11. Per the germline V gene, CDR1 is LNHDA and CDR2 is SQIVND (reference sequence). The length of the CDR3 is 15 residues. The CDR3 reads CASSVGQRLRQPQHF. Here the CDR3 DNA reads TGTGCCAGTAGTGTGGGACAGCGACTTCGGCAGCCCCAGCATTTT. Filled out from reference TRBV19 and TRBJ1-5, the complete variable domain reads DGGITQSPKYLFRKEGQNVTLSCEQNLNHDAMYWYRQDPGQGLRLIYYSQIVNDFQKGDIAEGYSVSREKKESFPLTVTSAQKNPTAFYLCASSVGQRLRQPQHFGDGTRLSIL.

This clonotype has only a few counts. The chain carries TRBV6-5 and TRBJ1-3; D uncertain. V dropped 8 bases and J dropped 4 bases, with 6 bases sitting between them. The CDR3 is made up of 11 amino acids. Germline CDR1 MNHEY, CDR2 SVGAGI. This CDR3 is CASREGNTIYF. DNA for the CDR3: TGTGCCAGCCGAGAAGGAAACACCATATATTTT.

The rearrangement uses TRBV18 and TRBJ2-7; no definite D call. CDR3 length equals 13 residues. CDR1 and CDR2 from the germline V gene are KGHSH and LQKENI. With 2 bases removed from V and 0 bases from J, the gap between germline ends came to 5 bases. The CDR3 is CASSPTSSYEQYF. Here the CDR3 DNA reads TGTGCCAGCTCACCAACCAGCTCCTACGAGCAGTACTTC.

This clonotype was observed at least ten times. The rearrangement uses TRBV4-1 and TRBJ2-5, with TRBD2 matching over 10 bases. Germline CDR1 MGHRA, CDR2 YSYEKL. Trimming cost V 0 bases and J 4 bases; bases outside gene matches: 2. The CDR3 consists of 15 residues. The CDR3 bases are TGCGCCAGCAGCCAAGATCTAGCGGGGGTAGAGACCCAGTACTTC. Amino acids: CASSQDLAGVETQYF.

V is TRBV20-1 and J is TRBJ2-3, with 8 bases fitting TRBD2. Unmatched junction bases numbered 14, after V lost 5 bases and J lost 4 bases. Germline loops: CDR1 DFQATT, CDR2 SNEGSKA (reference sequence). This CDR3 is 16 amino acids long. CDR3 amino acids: CSAPQRGGRGSDTQYF. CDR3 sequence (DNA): TGCAGTGCTCCCCAACGGGGGGGAAGAGGTTCAGATACGCAGTATTTT.

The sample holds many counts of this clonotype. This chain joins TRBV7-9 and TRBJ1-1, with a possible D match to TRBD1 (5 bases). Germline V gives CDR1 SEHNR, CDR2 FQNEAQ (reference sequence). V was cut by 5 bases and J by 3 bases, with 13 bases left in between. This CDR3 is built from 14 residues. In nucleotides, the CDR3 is TGTGCCAGCAGCAAACCCAGGGCTGACACTGAAGCTTTCTTT. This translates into CASSKPRADTEAFF.

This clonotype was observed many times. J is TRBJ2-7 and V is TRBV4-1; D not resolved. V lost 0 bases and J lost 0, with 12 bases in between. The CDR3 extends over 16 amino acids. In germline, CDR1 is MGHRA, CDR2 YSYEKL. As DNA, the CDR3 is TGCGCCAGCAGCCAAGATTTAGGCCAGGACTCCTACGAGCAGTACTTC. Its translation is CASSQDLGQDSYEQYF.

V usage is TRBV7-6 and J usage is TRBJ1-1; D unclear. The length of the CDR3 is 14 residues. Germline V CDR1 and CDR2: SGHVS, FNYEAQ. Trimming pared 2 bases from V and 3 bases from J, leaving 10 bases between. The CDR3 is CASSLKGSDTEAFF. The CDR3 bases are TGTGCCAGCAGCTTAAAGGGTTCCGACACTGAAGCTTTCTTT.

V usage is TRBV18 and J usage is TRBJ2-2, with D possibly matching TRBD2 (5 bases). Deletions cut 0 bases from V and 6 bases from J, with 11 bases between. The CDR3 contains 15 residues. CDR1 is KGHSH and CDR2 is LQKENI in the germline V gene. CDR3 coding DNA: TGTGCCAGCTCACCACCGTCGGGGTCCGCCGGGGAGCTGTTTTTT. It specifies CASSPPSGSAGELFF.

CDR3 nucleotides: TGTGCCAGCAGTTACGTGGGGGTCCTCTCAAAGCCGGAGACCCAGTACTTC. Encoded protein: CASSYVGVLSKPETQYF. The V gene is TRBV6-7, the J gene TRBJ2-5, with D tentatively TRBD1 or TRBD2 (5 bases each). TRBV6-7 carries the ORF label, with uncertain function. V lost 2 bases and J lost 5, with 21 bases in between. The CDR3 has 17 residues.

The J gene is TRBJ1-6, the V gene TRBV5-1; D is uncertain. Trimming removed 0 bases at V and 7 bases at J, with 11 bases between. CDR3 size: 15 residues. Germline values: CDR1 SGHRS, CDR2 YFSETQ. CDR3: CASSLAGQPNSPLHF. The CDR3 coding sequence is TGCGCCAGCAGCTTGGCCGGTCAGCCAAATTCACCCCTCCACTTT.

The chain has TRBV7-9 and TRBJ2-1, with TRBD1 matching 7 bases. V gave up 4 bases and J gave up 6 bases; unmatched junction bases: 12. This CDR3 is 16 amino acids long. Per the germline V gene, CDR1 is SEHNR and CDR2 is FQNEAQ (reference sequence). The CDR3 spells CASSSPGTETLNEQFF. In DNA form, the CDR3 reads TGTGCCAGCAGCTCCCCCGGGACAGAAACTCTCAATGAGCAGTTCTTC.

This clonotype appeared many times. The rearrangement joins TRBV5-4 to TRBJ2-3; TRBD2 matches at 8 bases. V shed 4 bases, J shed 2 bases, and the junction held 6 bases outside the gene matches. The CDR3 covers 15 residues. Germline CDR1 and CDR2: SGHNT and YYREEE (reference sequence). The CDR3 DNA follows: TGTGCCAGCAGCCCTCGGGGGGGGCTCACAGATACGCAGTATTTT. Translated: CASSPRGGLTDTQYF.

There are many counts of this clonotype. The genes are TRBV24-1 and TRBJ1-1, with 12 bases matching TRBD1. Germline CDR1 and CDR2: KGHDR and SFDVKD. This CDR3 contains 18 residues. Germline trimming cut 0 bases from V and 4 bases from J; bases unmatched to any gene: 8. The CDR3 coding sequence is TGTGCCACCAGTGATTTGGATCCGGGACAGGGGGCCAGCACTGAAGCTTTCTTT. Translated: CATSDLDPGQGASTEAFF.

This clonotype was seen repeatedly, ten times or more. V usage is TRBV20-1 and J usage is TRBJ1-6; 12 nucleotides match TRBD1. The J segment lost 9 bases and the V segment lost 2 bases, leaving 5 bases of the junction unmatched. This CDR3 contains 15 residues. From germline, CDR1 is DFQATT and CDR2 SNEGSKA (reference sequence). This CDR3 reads CSARNPGQGASPLHF. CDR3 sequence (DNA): TGCAGTGCTAGAAACCCGGGACAGGGGGCTTCACCCCTCCACTTT.

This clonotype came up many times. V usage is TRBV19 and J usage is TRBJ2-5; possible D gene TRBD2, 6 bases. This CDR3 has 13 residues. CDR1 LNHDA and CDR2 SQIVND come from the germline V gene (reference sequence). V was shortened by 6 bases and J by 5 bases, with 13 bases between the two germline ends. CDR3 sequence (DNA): TGTGCCAGTAGCCAAAACAGCGGGGAGACCCAGTACTTC. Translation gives CASSQNSGETQYF.

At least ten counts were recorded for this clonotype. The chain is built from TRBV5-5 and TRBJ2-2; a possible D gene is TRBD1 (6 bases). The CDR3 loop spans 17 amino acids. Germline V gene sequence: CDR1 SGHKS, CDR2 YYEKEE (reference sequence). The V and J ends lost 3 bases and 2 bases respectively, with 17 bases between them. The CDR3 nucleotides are TGTGCCAGCAGCTGGGCCTGGACAGCGATTAACACCGGGGAGCTGTTTTTT. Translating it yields CASSWAWTAINTGELFF.

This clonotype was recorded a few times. This CDR3 is CASSLGPQTGLELFF. The DNA for the CDR3 is TGTGCCAGCAGCTTAGGACCCCAAACAGGGCTGGAACTGTTTTTT. The J gene is TRBJ1-4, the V gene TRBV7-8; TRBD1 is a possible D gene (6 bases). Germline V gives CDR1 SGHVS, CDR2 FQNEAQ. V was clipped by 1 base and J by 12 bases, with 18 bases between them. This CDR3 has 15 residues.

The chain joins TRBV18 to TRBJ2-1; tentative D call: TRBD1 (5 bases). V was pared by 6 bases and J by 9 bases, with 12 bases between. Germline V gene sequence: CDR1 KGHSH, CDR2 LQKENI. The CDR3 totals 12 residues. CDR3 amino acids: CASSTAEVEQFF. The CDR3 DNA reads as TGTGCCAGCTCGACAGCCGAAGTTGAGCAGTTCTTC.

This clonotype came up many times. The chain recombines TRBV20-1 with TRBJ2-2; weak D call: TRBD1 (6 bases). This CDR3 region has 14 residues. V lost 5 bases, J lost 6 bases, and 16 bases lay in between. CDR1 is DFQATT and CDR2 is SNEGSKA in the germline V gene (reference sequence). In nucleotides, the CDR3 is TGCAGTGCTCGTCAACCCCAGGGGTCCGGGGAGCTGTTTTTT. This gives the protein CSARQPQGSGELFF.

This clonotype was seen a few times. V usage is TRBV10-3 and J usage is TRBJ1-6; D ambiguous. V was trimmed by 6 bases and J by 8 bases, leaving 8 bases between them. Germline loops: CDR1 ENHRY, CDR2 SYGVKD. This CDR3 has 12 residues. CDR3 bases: TGTGCCATCAGCGGGCTGGATTCACCCCTCCACTTT. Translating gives CAISGLDSPLHF.